Following are 27 T cell receptor beta chains from one sample sequenced in a study of blood T cells in healthy people across ages. A second PCR of 7 to 11 cycles used a sample-barcoded 5' primer and a J-beta primer mix. TCRdb reprocessed the 5' RACE reads with MiXCR, giving one entry per CDR3 protein. The sample yields fewer than 600,000 distinct CDR3 sequences, about 28% seen once. This sample was shared with a second study, whose subject was T cells of mothers and their children.

The sample comprised blood. Receptors originate from a boy aged 2 to 10 in good health.

This clonotype was found once. The chain uses TRBV4-1 and TRBJ1-5; D perhaps matches TRBD1 (6 bases). This CDR3 is 15 amino acids long. Trimming stripped 5 bases from V and 7 bases from J, with 18 bases between. Germline-derived CDR1 and CDR2 are MGHRA and YSYEKL. CDR3 DNA sequence: TGCGCCAGCAGCACAACAGGGTTTGATGGCCAGCCCCAGCATTTT. Translated, it gives CASSTTGFDGQPQHF.

The chain recombines TRBV20-1 with TRBJ1-1; D remains ambiguous. The germline gives CDR1 DFQATT, CDR2 SNEGSKA (reference sequence). The CDR3 totals 16 residues. V lost 3 bases, J lost 4 bases, and 21 bases lay in between. The CDR3 is CSASLQGPQVGTEAFF. CDR3 nucleotide sequence: TGCAGTGCTAGTCTCCAAGGGCCCCAGGTAGGCACTGAAGCTTTCTTT.

This clonotype was picked up a small number of times. J is TRBJ2-3 and V is TRBV7-9; unclear D gene. Germline loops: CDR1 SEHNR, CDR2 FQNEAQ (reference sequence). Trimming pared 3 bases from V and 4 bases from J, leaving 5 bases between. The length of the CDR3 is 12 residues. The CDR3 is CASSFVADTQYF. In nucleotides, the CDR3 is TGTGCCAGCAGCTTCGTAGCAGATACGCAGTATTTT.

This clonotype was counted between two and nine times. The V and J genes are TRBV6-6 and TRBJ1-1; D possibly corresponds to TRBD1 (5 bases). Germline assignment: CDR1 MNHNY and CDR2 SVGAGI (reference sequence). V was clipped by 2 bases and J by 5 bases, with 12 bases between them. The CDR3 is made up of 14 amino acids. CDR3: CASSYRGERTEAFF. DNA of the CDR3: TGTGCCAGCAGTTACAGGGGCGAGAGGACTGAAGCTTTCTTT.

CDR3 in amino acids: CASSVSREGLWETQYF. The CDR3 coding sequence is TGTGCCAGCAGCGTGTCGCGGGAGGGCCTCTGGGAGACCCAGTACTTC. This chain connects TRBV9 to TRBJ2-5; 9 nucleotides align to TRBD2. This CDR3 has 16 amino acids. CDR1 and CDR2 from the germline V gene are SGDLS and YYNGEE. V lost 2 bases and J lost 5; bases outside the gene matches: 10.

This clonotype was counted only a few times. This chain connects TRBV5-1 to TRBJ2-5; a possible D gene is TRBD2 (7 bases). Germline CDR1 SGHRS, CDR2 YFSETQ. The ends were cut back, 5 bases at V and 2 bases at J, with 16 bases in the middle. The CDR3 has 15 residues. The CDR3 region has the DNA TGCGCCAGCAGACGTGACGGGGGGACACAAGAGACCCAGTACTTC. This codes for CASRRDGGTQETQYF.

The J gene is TRBJ2-2, the V gene TRBV20-1, with D maybe TRBD2 (5 bases). V gave up 3 bases and J gave up 1 base, with 12 bases separating them. The CDR3 runs to 15 residues. Germline CDR1 DFQATT, CDR2 SNEGSKA (reference sequence). CDR3 sequence reads: CSASTSFRNTGELFF. The CDR3 DNA sequence: TGCAGTGCTAGTACTAGTTTTCGGAACACCGGGGAGCTGTTTTTT.

The J gene is TRBJ2-7, the V gene TRBV6-2 or TRBV6-3; D possibly corresponds to TRBD2 (6 bases). The CDR3 extends over 16 amino acids. Germline V lookup: CDR1 MNHEY, CDR2 SVGEGT. The germline V and J ends were trimmed by 2 bases and 3 bases, with 17 bases remaining between them. This CDR3 is CASSYSLRDPSYEQYF. Written as DNA, the CDR3 is TGTGCCAGCAGTTACAGCTTGCGGGATCCTAGCTACGAGCAGTACTTC.

The chain combines TRBV5-1 with TRBJ2-7; 9 positions match TRBD1. Germline V gene lookup returns CDR1 SGHRS and CDR2 YFSETQ. V lost 4 bases, J lost 11 bases, and 13 bases stayed unmatched. The CDR3 totals 14 residues. DNA of the CDR3: TGCGCCAGCAGCCAAGGTGCCGGGACAGGGTACGAGTACTTC. Amino acids: CASSQGAGTGYEYF.

This clonotype was recorded once. CDR3 sequence (DNA): TGTGCCAGCAGTTACGAAGACGGGGATCAGCCCCAGCATTTT. Residues: CASSYEDGDQPQHF. The V call is TRBV6-6, the J call TRBJ1-5; D is undetermined. Germline loops: CDR1 MNHNY, CDR2 SVGAGI (reference sequence). Trimming removed 2 bases from V and 5 bases from J, with 10 bases in between. The CDR3 has 14 amino acids.

The table lists this clonotype with a few counts. The chain employs TRBV29-1 and TRBJ2-4; the D call may be TRBD1 or TRBD2 (6 bases each). The germline gives CDR1 SQVTM, CDR2 ANQGSEA. V was cut by 6 bases and J by 9 bases, with 18 bases left in between. The CDR3 is 13 residues long. The CDR3 spells CSVDGQSGGIQYF. The CDR3 nucleotides are TGCAGCGTCGATGGACAGTCCGGGGGCATTCAGTACTTC.

The CDR3 bases are TGTGCCAGCCAAGAAACCCATAACTATGGCTACACCTTC. This sequence encodes CASQETHNYGYTF. The V gene is TRBV2, the J gene TRBJ1-2; D remains ambiguous. The CDR3 contains 13 residues. Germline-derived CDR1 and CDR2 are SNHLY and FYNNEI. V lost 8 bases and J lost 1, with 11 bases in between.

The chain recombines TRBV10-3 with TRBJ2-7; the D call may be TRBD1 or TRBD2 (5 bases each). The V gene lost 5 bases and the J gene lost 5 bases, with 16 bases spanning the gap. CDR1 is ENHRY, CDR2 SYGVKD, per germline. The CDR3 sequence is 14 residues long. The CDR3 DNA follows: TGTGCCATCAGTCCCGGGACGTATACAGACGAGCAGTACTTC. It encodes CAISPGTYTDEQYF.

This clonotype was counted a few times. V gene TRBV6-1 combines with J gene TRBJ2-5, with D perhaps matching TRBD1 or TRBD2 (5 bases each). V lost 0 bases, J lost 0 bases, and 14 bases lay in between. The CDR3 is 17 amino acids. Germline-derived CDR1 and CDR2 are MNHNS and SASEGT. The CDR3 protein is CASSEARGWWNQETQYF. The CDR3 bases are TGTGCCAGCAGTGAAGCGAGGGGATGGTGGAACCAAGAGACCCAGTACTTC.

This clonotype was seen only a few times. J is TRBJ2-3 and V is TRBV29-1; D is undetermined. The CDR3 runs to 13 residues. V lost 6 bases and J 2 bases, leaving 12 bases between the germline ends. The germline gives CDR1 SQVTM, CDR2 ANQGSEA. The CDR3 region is CSVRRALTDTQYF. The CDR3 nucleotides are TGCAGCGTCCGCAGAGCCCTCACAGATACGCAGTATTTT.

This clonotype appeared many times. This chain links TRBV4-3 with TRBJ1-1, with D possibly being TRBD1 (6 bases). V dropped 0 bases and J dropped 5 bases, with 13 bases sitting between them. CDR3 size: 15 residues. CDR1 and CDR2 (germline): LGHNA, YSLEER. The CDR3 loop reads CASSQDRGEWTEAFF. The CDR3 DNA reads as TGCGCCAGCAGCCAAGATAGGGGGGAATGGACTGAAGCTTTCTTT.

This clonotype was seen a handful of times. This rearrangement joins TRBV27 to TRBJ2-7, with D hard to call. Trimming stripped 6 bases from V and 6 bases from J, with 15 bases between. Germline lookup yields CDR1 MNHEY and CDR2 SMNVEV (reference sequence). This CDR3 has 13 amino acids. The DNA of the CDR3 is TGTGCCAGCAGCAGTAGAGTGGCCGGCGAGCAGTACTTC. It yields the protein CASSSRVAGEQYF.

The rearrangement uses TRBV29-1 and TRBJ2-3; D might be TRBD1 (6 bases). Trimming removed 3 bases from V and 1 base from J, with 14 bases in between. This CDR3 has 15 amino acids. Germline lookup yields CDR1 SQVTM and CDR2 ANQGSEA. CDR3 sequence reads: CSVEGTTSGTDTQYF. Written as DNA, the CDR3 is TGCAGCGTTGAGGGGACAACGTCGGGCACAGATACGCAGTATTTT.

About this clonotype itself: The junction does not match germline at one end; this may be a read error. The V gene is TRBV20-1, the J gene TRBJ1-2; TRBD1 aligns across 7 bases. Germline CDR1 DFQATT, CDR2 SNEGSKA (reference sequence). The CDR3 totals 16 residues. This CDR3 reads CSARGVQGDLPDGYTF. In DNA form, the CDR3 reads TGCAGTGCGAGAGGGGTTCAGGGGGATCTTCCCGATGGCTACACCTTC.

The V call is TRBV20-1, the J call TRBJ2-2; D is ambiguous. V was pared by 3 bases and J by 5 bases, with 13 bases between. CDR3 length: 14 amino acids. Germline CDR1 DFQATT, CDR2 SNEGSKA (reference sequence). The CDR3 is CSASKRRSTGELFF. In nucleotides, the CDR3 is TGCAGTGCTAGTAAGAGACGGAGTACCGGGGAGCTGTTTTTT.

This chain links TRBV7-9 with TRBJ2-2; possibly TRBD1 for D (6 bases). Germline V gene lookup returns CDR1 SEHNR and CDR2 FQNEAQ (reference sequence). Trimming left V 3 bases short and J 6 bases short, with 11 bases between. The CDR3 has 14 residues. The DNA for the CDR3 is TGTGCCAGCAGCTTGGTCAACAGGGCCGGGGAGCTGTTTTTT. Protein sequence: CASSLVNRAGELFF.

The chain recombines TRBV13 with TRBJ2-1; D remains ambiguous. Deletions cut 4 bases from V and 4 bases from J, with 14 bases between. The germline V gene encodes CDR1 PRHDT and CDR2 FYEKMQ (reference sequence). This CDR3 has 15 residues. As DNA, the CDR3 is TGTGCCAGCAGCTCCGGACGCCGCACTTACAATGAGCAGTTCTTC. Translation gives CASSSGRRTYNEQFF.

This clonotype has just a few counts. This chain links TRBV30 with TRBJ1-6; 7 bases are a match to TRBD1. Germline CDR1 is GTSNPN and CDR2 is SVGIG (reference sequence). CDR3 length: 19 residues. Trimming removed 3 bases from V and 10 bases from J; junction bases left unmatched: 24. The CDR3 coding sequence is TGTGCCTGGAGAGGACTCGCGGCGACGGCCGGGTCAGGGGGATCACCCCTCCACTTT. Translated: CAWRGLAATAGSGGSPLHF. Combining the CDR3 with reference TRBV30 and TRBJ1-6 gives the whole variable domain SQTIHQWPATLVQPVGSPLSLECTVEGTSNPNLYWYRQAAGRGLQLLFYSVGIGQISSEVPQNLSASRPQDRQFILSSKKLLLSDSGFYLCAWRGLAATAGSGGSPLHFGNGTRLTVT.

V and J are TRBV30 and TRBJ1-1; D gene ambiguous. The CDR3 runs 11 residues. Germline CDR1 is GTSNPN and CDR2 is SVGIG (reference sequence). V lost 4 bases and J lost 3, with 6 bases in between. The CDR3 loop is CAWIGDTEAFF. The CDR3 coding sequence is TGTGCCTGGATTGGGGACACTGAAGCTTTCTTT.

The gene calls are TRBV3-1 and TRBJ2-1, with 7 bases identical to TRBD1. This CDR3 has 14 amino acids. CDR1 LGHDT and CDR2 YNNKEL come from the germline V gene (reference sequence). The ends lost 7 bases at V and 3 bases at J; junction bases unmatched: 6. The CDR3 protein is CASNRGTVYNEQFF. The CDR3 DNA reads as TGTGCCAGCAACCGAGGGACAGTCTACAATGAGCAGTTCTTC.

V usage is TRBV27 and J usage is TRBJ2-7; the D is unclear. The length of the CDR3 is 15 residues. The germline V gene encodes CDR1 MNHEY and CDR2 SMNVEV (reference sequence). V lost 5 bases to trimming and J lost 3 bases, with 17 bases between them. The CDR3 here is CASSLNLVGLYEQYF. CDR3 in DNA: TGTGCCAGCAGTCTCAACTTAGTTGGCCTCTACGAGCAGTACTTC.

The CDR3 sequence: CSAREGDRDWNTEAFF. CDR3 sequence (DNA): TGCAGTGCTAGAGAGGGGGACAGGGACTGGAACACTGAAGCTTTCTTT. J is TRBJ1-1 and V is TRBV20-1, with 9 bases fitting TRBD1. Germline V CDR1 and CDR2: DFQATT, SNEGSKA (reference sequence). The CDR3 extends over 16 amino acids. V lost 0 bases to trimming and J lost 1 base; unmatched junction nucleotides: 6.